A selection of T cell receptor beta chains follows, all from one sample in a study of cytomegalovirus exposure and HLA in healthy donors. Some clones are missing from TCRdb's copy, which holds only in-frame ones; the method was immunoSEQ multiplex PCR. The top ten clones hold 2% to 3% of a sample with about 50,000 clones, around 85% of them seen once. The sequencing sample was made of PBMCs. The receptor source for this set is a boy aged 5-17 years in good health and CMV-seropositive. Each CDR3 is given with its conserved first and last residue. A D gene is named only where the DNA matches it firmly. Only some rows state a clone size, as once, few, many or a class for expanded clones.

CASSLGRAGVNTEAFF TGTGCCAGCAGCTTGGGGCGGGCGGGAGTGAACACTGAAGCTTTCTTT few TRBJ1-1 TRBV5-6 NA
CASSLRTAGELFF TGCGCCAGCAGCTTGCGCACGGCCGGGGAACTGTTTTTT NA TRBJ1-4 TRBV5-1 NA
CASSVMSGVIYEQYF TGTGCCAGCAGCGTCATGTCGGGGGTCATCTACGAGCAGTACTTC NA TRBJ2-7 TRBV9 NA
CASSKRGQATSGTQETQYF TGTGCCAGTAGCAAGAGGGGGCAGGCGACGTCCGGTACTCAAGAGACCCAGTACTTC NA TRBJ2-5 TRBV19 TRBD1
CASSDGKGTYEQYF TGTGCCAGCAGTGATGGAAAGGGGACCTACGAGCAGTACTTC once TRBJ2-7 TRBV2 NA
CASSSDRGNEKLFF TGTGCCAGCAGCTCGGACAGGGGTAATGAAAAACTGTTTTTT once TRBJ1-4 TRBV7-2 TRBD1
CASSLVSSGVDTQYF TGTGCCAGCAGCTTGGTCTCTAGCGGGGTTGATACGCAGTATTTT few TRBJ2-3 TRBV5-8 TRBD2
CASSYSGGTTEAFF TGTGCCAGCAGTTACTCAGGCGGGACCACTGAAGCTTTCTTT NA TRBJ1-1 TRBV6-5 NA
CASRSRELQPQHF TGTGCCAGCAGGTCCCGGGAGCTACAGCCCCAGCATTTT NA TRBJ1-5 TRBV2 NA
CASSPQDTGELFF TGTGCCAGCAGCCCCCAGGACACCGGGGAGCTGTTTTTT NA TRBJ2-2 TRBV13 NA
CASSPKNDQPQHF TGTGCCAGCAGCCCTAAAAATGATCAGCCCCAGCATTTT NA TRBJ1-5 TRBV7-2 NA
CASSLVTGGGSPLHF TGTGCCAGCAGCTTAGTCACAGGGGGTGGGTCACCCCTCCACTTT few TRBJ1-6 TRBV7-2 TRBD1
CASSYAGNSGNTIYF TGTGCCAGCAGTTACGCAGGGAACTCTGGAAACACCATATATTTT NA TRBJ1-3 TRBV6-6 NA
CASRALRRDTEAFF TGTGCCAGTCGTGCCTTAAGGAGGGACACTGAAGCTTTCTTT NA TRBJ1-1 TRBV19 NA
CASSTDRVRNQPQHF TGTGCCAGCAGTACTGACAGGGTGCGCAATCAGCCCCAGCATTTT NA TRBJ1-5 TRBV6-1 TRBD1
CASSPSRHTDTQYF TGTGCCAGCAGTCCCTCGCGGCACACAGATACGCAGTATTTT NA TRBJ2-3 TRBV27 NA
CASSQDSQGTQYF TGTGCCAGCAGCCAAGACTCCCAGGGGACCCAGTACTTC NA TRBJ2-5 TRBV7-2 NA
CASSQDHRVGTYEQYF TGCGCCAGCAGCCAAGACCACAGGGTGGGGACCTACGAGCAGTACTTC once TRBJ2-7 TRBV4-1 NA